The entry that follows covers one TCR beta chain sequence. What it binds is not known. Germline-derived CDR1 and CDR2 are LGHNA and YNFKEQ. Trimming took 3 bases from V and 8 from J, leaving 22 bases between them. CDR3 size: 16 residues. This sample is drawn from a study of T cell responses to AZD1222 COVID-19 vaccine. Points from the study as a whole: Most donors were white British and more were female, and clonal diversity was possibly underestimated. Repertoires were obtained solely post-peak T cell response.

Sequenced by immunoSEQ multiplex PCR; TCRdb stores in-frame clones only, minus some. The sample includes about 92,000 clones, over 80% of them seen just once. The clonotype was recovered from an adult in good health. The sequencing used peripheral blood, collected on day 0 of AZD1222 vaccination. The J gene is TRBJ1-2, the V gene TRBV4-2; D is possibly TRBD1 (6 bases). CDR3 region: CASSQGTSMGAVGYTF. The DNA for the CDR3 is TGTGCCAGCAGCCAGGGGACCTCGATGGGGGCGGTGGGCTACACCTTC.